The subject of this entry is one T cell receptor beta chain. Its antigen is not known. The data are from a study of cytomegalovirus exposure and HLA in healthy donors. In the study overall: Early on, a data release was issued that held roughly 80 million unique TCRs from HLA-typed donors.

Notes on the study in general: Most TCR sequences were uncommon, yet certain public TCRs appeared in many donors. A later analysis showed that HLA-associated TCR beta chains had undergone more clonal expansion than equally common others.

A multiplex PCR was run with 60 Vbeta primers and 13 Jbeta primers. Profiling relied on immunoSEQ multiplex PCR, and the TCRdb table lists in-frame clones only, not all of them. Among 150,000 or so clones, approximately 74% were seen once, and the ten largest hold under 2.5%. The CDR3 consists of 13 residues. Trimming took off 3 bases at V and 4 bases at J, with 12 bases between the two ends. Germline V gene data show CDR1 as SQVTM and CDR2 as ANQGSEA. Donors were ostensibly healthy at sampling, although undocumented immune exposures were probable. Input material: PBMCs. The clonotype comes from a man aged 30-40 years in good health and CMV-seronegative. The rearrangement uses TRBV29-1 and TRBJ1-2; no definite D call. CDR3 nucleotides: TGCAGCGTTGAGCCCCGGGGTTCCTATGGCTACACCTTC. Translated: CSVEPRGSYGYTF.